The 19 T cell receptor beta chains presented below share a single source sample, sequenced in a study of blood T cell repertoires in COVID-19 (dated by TCRdb to 2018 to 2020). The method behind the library was the immunoSEQ multiplex PCR assay. In its TCRdb copy, this immuneACCESS table keeps in-frame sequences only and misses some clones. Where compared with another copy, unresolved V genes explain less than half of these, and the others have no known cause. The sample includes some 150,000 clones, with roughly 90% observed a single time. The leading ten clones occupy more than 1% of the sample. The sequenced material came from PBMCs or T cells enriched from blood (not recorded which). Receptors were obtained from a young woman with acute COVID-19.

V is TRBV29-1 and J is TRBJ1-1; 10 nucleotides match TRBD1. CDR3 length: 14 amino acids. Per the germline V gene, CDR1 is SQVTM and CDR2 is ANQGSEA. The J segment lost 5 bases and the V segment lost 7 bases, leaving 10 bases of the junction unmatched. The CDR3 loop reads CSGVGRTGGTEAFF. The CDR3 DNA follows: TGCAGCGGTGTCGGGCGGACAGGGGGAACTGAAGCTTTCTTT.

This chain connects TRBV6-5 to TRBJ2-1; D might be TRBD2 (6 bases). Germline CDR1 reads MNHEY; CDR2 reads SVGAGI. The CDR3 runs 13 residues. V was cut by 2 bases and J by 13 bases, with 15 bases left in between. The chain's CDR3 is CASSYAGLINQFF. CDR3 DNA: TGTGCCAGCAGTTACGCCGGACTAATTAATCAGTTCTTC.

V is TRBV27 and J is TRBJ2-1, with D unresolved. V was pared by 7 bases and J by 9 bases, with 19 bases between. Germline CDR1 is MNHEY and CDR2 is SMNVEV (reference sequence). This CDR3 comprises 14 residues. CDR3 amino acids: CASMGRSMAGEQFF. The CDR3 DNA is TGTGCCAGCATGGGTCGGAGCATGGCTGGTGAGCAGTTCTTC.

This clone appeared a single time. The rearrangement links TRBV11-2 to TRBJ2-7; 8 positions agree with TRBD1. This CDR3 has 14 amino acids. The V gene end was trimmed by 6 bases and the J gene end by 3 bases; junction bases not matched to a gene: 7. In germline, CDR1 is SGHAT, CDR2 FQNNGV. The CDR3 loop reads CASRLTGAVYEQYF. The CDR3 DNA sequence: TGTGCCAGCAGACTGACAGGGGCAGTCTACGAGCAGTACTTC.

This chain joins TRBV9 and TRBJ2-7, with TRBD2 identical over 9 bases. Germline-derived CDR1 and CDR2 are SGDLS and YYNGEE. The trim removed 1 base at V and 4 bases at J, leaving 9 bases unmatched. This CDR3 region has 16 residues. CDR3 in amino acids: CASSVTDSGSLYEQYF. The CDR3 DNA is TGTGCCAGCAGCGTAACGGATAGCGGGAGTTTGTACGAGCAGTACTTC.

The chain has TRBV9 and TRBJ2-4; TRBD1 agrees at 8 bases. With V trimmed by 7 bases and J by 0 bases, 6 bases remained unmatched. The CDR3 totals 15 residues. CDR1 is SGDLS and CDR2 is YYNGEE in the germline V gene. This CDR3 is CASAGGEEAKNIQYF. The CDR3 DNA reads TGTGCCAGCGCAGGGGGCGAAGAAGCCAAAAACATTCAGTACTTC.

V usage is TRBV4-1 and J usage is TRBJ1-1; 9 bases align to TRBD1. Germline lookup yields CDR1 MGHRA and CDR2 YSYEKL. The CDR3 is 15 residues long. Germline trimming cut 6 bases from V and 7 bases from J; bases unmatched to any gene: 12. In nucleotides, the CDR3 is TGCGCCAGCAGTACCTCGGGACAGGGATCCCTTGAAGCTTTCTTT. Translating it yields CASSTSGQGSLEAFF.

The chain has TRBV5-1 and TRBJ2-7; 10 bases are a match to TRBD2. Trimming cost V 1 base and J 5 bases; bases outside gene matches: 3. The CDR3 loop spans 14 amino acids. Germline values: CDR1 SGHRS, CDR2 YFSETQ. CDR3 nucleotide sequence: TGCGCCAGCAGCTTGTTTCTAGCGGGAGACGAGCAGTACTTC. It translates to CASSLFLAGDEQYF.

This chain uses TRBV28 with TRBJ1-4; D perhaps matches TRBD1 (5 bases). Germline V CDR1 and CDR2: MDHEN, SYDVKM. The V end lost 6 bases, the J end lost 1 base, and 15 bases lay between the germline ends. This CDR3 spans 16 amino acids. The CDR3 DNA is TGTGCCAGCAGACCAACAGGCTTCGTAACTAATGAAAAACTGTTTTTT. It encodes CASRPTGFVTNEKLFF.

The V gene is TRBV12-3 or TRBV12-4, the J gene TRBJ2-7; perhaps TRBD1 as D (6 bases). This CDR3 has 13 amino acids. V was trimmed by 5 bases and J by 3 bases, leaving 11 bases between them. CDR3 bases: TGTGCCAGCAGTCCCGGACAGAACTACGAGCAGTACTTC. It translates to CASSPGQNYEQYF.

This rearrangement joins TRBV19 to TRBJ1-5; D is perhaps TRBD1 (6 bases). Germline CDR1 is LNHDA and CDR2 is SQIVND (reference sequence). V was shortened by 5 bases and J by 2 bases, with 16 bases between the two germline ends. The CDR3 length is 16 residues. In nucleotides, the CDR3 is TGTGCCAGTAGTTTAAGACAGGCCGGGGGCAATCAGCCCCAGCATTTT. This gives the protein CASSLRQAGGNQPQHF. The complete variable domain, with remaining parts taken from reference TRBV19 and TRBJ1-5, reads DGGITQSPKYLFRKEGQNVTLSCEQNLNHDAMYWYRQDPGQGLRLIYYSQIVNDFQKGDIAEGYSVSREKKESFPLTVTSAQKNPTAFYLCASSLRQAGGNQPQHFGDGTRLSIL.

The chain recombines TRBV7-9 with TRBJ1-1; D possibly corresponds to TRBD1 (6 bases). The germline V gene has CDR1 SEHNR and CDR2 FQNEAQ (reference sequence). Trimming removed 4 bases at V and 0 bases at J, with 9 bases between. The CDR3 sequence is 14 residues long. Here the CDR3 reads CASSSQGLNTEAFF. As DNA, the CDR3 is TGTGCCAGCAGCTCACAGGGTTTGAACACTGAAGCTTTCTTT.

This clone was observed a single time. The chain carries TRBV5-4 and TRBJ2-7, with 7 bases lining up with TRBD1. V lost 0 bases and J lost 6; bases outside the gene matches: 9. Germline-derived CDR1 and CDR2 are SGHNT and YYREEE (reference sequence). CDR3 length: 15 residues. As DNA, the CDR3 is TGTGCCAGCAGCTTGGAGGGACAGACCAATCGCGAGCAGTACTTC. Translation gives CASSLEGQTNREQYF.

This chain joins TRBV4-3 and TRBJ2-3, with TRBD2 matching 7 bases. The CDR3 runs 16 residues. Germline V gene data show CDR1 as LGHNA and CDR2 as YSLEER. J lost 11 bases, V lost 0 bases, and 14 bases had no gene match. The CDR3 nucleotides read TGCGCCAGCAGCCAAGATCCTAGCCGCGGGGGTCGAGGGCAGTATTTT. Its protein is CASSQDPSRGGRGQYF.

As concerns this clone: Distinct nucleotide sequences in the sample also encode this CDR3. V and J are TRBV11-2 and TRBJ2-2, with 7 bases matching TRBD2. Germline CDR1 reads SGHAT; CDR2 reads FQNNGV. With V trimmed by 1 base and J by 2 bases, 1 base remained unmatched. This CDR3 comprises 15 residues. The CDR3 region is CASSLAGGNTGELFF. CDR3 DNA: TGTGCCAGCAGCTTAGCGGGAGGCAACACCGGGGAGCTGTTTTTT.

Here the CDR3 DNA reads TGTGCCGGAGACGGCAACTCTGGAAACACCATATATTTT. This sequence encodes CAGDGNSGNTIYF. The gene calls are TRBV30 and TRBJ1-3; D is uncertain. V was clipped by 8 bases and J by 0 bases, with 11 bases between them. This CDR3 has 13 residues. Germline lookup yields CDR1 GTSNPN and CDR2 SVGIG (reference sequence).

The chain joins TRBV19 to TRBJ1-1, with TRBD1 matching over 7 bases. CDR1 is LNHDA and CDR2 is SQIVND in the germline V gene (reference sequence). This CDR3 region has 15 residues. The trim removed 8 bases at V and 2 bases at J, leaving 11 bases unmatched. CDR3 DNA sequence: TGTGCCAGTCGAACCGAGGGGGCCCGAAACACTGAAGCTTTCTTT. It translates to CASRTEGARNTEAFF.

In this sample, this clone turned up many times. The V and J genes are TRBV6-2 or TRBV6-3 and TRBJ2-1; 7 nucleotides align to TRBD2. The V gene's germline CDR1 is MNHEY and CDR2 SVGEGT. The junction had 6 bases not matched to a gene; V was cut back by 6 bases and J by 4 bases. This CDR3 region has 14 residues. CDR3 residues: CASSPGLEYNEQFF. CDR3 nucleotides: TGTGCCAGCAGCCCCGGACTAGAGTACAATGAGCAGTTCTTC.

V and J are TRBV11-1 and TRBJ1-2, with a possible D match to TRBD1 (6 bases). The V end lost 5 bases, the J end lost 2 bases, and 18 bases lay between the germline ends. From germline, CDR1 is SGHAT and CDR2 FQDESV (reference sequence). CDR3 length: 16 residues. CDR3 sequence reads: CASSTPDFDRNYGYTF. In nucleotides, the CDR3 is TGTGCCAGCAGCACACCAGATTTCGACAGGAACTATGGCTACACCTTC.